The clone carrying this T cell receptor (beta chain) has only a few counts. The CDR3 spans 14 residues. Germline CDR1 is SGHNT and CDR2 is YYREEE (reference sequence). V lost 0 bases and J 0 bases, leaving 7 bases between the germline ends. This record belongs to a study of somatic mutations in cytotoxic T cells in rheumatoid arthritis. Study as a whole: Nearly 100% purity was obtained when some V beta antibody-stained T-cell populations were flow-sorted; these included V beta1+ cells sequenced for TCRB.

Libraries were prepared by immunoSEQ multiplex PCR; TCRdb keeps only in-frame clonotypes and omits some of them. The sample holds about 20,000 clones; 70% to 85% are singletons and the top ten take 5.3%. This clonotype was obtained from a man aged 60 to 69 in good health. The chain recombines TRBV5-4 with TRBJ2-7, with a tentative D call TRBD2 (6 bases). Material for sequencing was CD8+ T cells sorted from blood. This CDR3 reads CASSLVGGSYEQYF. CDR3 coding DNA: TGTGCCAGCAGCTTGGTCGGGGGCTCCTACGAGCAGTACTTC.